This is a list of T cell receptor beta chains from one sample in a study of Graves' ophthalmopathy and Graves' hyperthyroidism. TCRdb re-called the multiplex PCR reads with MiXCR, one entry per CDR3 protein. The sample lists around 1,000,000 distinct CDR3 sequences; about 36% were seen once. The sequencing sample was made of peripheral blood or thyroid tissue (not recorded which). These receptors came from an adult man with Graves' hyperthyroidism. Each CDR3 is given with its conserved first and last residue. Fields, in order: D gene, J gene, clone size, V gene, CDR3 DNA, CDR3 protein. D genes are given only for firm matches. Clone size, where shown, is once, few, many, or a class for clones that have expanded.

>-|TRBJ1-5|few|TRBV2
TGTGCCAGCAGTGGGGCCGGGGGGGGAGATCAGCCCCAGCATTTT
CASSGAGGGDQPQHF
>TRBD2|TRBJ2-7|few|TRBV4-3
TGCGCCAGCAGCCAAATGACTAGCGGGAGGAGCGAGCAGTACTTC
CASSQMTSGRSEQYF
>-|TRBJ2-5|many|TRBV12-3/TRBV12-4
TGTGCCAGCAGCAAGGACTCGTGGGAGACCCAGTACTTC
CASSKDSWETQYF
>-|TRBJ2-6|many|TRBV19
TGTGCCAGTAGCGACCTCTCTGGGGCCAACGTCCTGACTTTC
CASSDLSGANVLTF
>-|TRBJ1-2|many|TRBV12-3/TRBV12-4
TGTGCCAGCAGTTTAGGGGGAGTCTCCGGCTACACCTTC
CASSLGGVSGYTF
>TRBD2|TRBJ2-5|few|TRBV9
TGTGCCAGCAGCCTTTACTCCGGGACTAGCGGGGGACTAGAGACCCAGTACTTC
CASSLYSGTSGGLETQYF
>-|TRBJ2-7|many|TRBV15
TGTGCCACCAGCAGAATCTCGCGGACCTACGAGCAGTACTTC
CATSRISRTYEQYF
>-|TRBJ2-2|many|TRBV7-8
TGTGCCAGCAGCTTAGCGTTTCCCGGGGAGCTGTTTTTT
CASSLAFPGELFF
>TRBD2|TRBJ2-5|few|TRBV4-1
TGCGCCAGCAGCCAGAGAACTAGCGGGGGACCGTACCAAGAGACCCAGTACTTC
CASSQRTSGGPYQETQYF
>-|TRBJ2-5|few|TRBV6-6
TGTGCCAGCACCCGCGCGGGGGCCCAAGAGACCCAGTACTTC
CASTRAGAQETQYF
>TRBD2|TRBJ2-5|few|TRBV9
TGTGCCAGCAGCAACCCACTAGCGGGGGGGCCCGGGCAAGAGACCCAGTACTTC
CASSNPLAGGPGQETQYF
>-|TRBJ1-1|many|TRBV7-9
TGTGCCAGCAGCCGAGGATCACTGAACACTGAAGCTTTCTTT
CASSRGSLNTEAFF
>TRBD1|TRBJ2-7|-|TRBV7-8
TGTGCCAGCAGCCCGCGGACAGGGGGCGACTACGAGCAGTACTTC
CASSPRTGGDYEQYF
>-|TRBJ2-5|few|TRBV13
TGTGCCAGCAGCACCGGGACTTTCGAGGTCCAAGAGACCCAGTACTTC
CASSTGTFEVQETQYF
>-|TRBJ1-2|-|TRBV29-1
TGCAGCGGGATGACGGTCAGGGAACCTTTTGGCTACACCTTC
CSGMTVREPFGYTF
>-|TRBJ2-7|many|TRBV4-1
TGCGCCAGCAGCCTCACCGAGGACAGTACCTACGAGCAGTACTTC
CASSLTEDSTYEQYF
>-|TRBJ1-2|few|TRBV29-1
TGCAGCGCCCAGGGAAACTATGGCTACACCTTC
CSAQGNYGYTF
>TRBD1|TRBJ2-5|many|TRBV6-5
TGTGCCAGCAGTATGCACAGGGGAGAGACCCAGTACTTC
CASSMHRGETQYF
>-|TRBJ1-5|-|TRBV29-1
TGCAGCGTAAAGGACAGCAATCAGCCCCAGCATTTT
CSVKDSNQPQHF
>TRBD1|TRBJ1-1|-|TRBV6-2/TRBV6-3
TGTGCCAGCAGTTCCGGGACAGGGGTCATGAACACTGAAGCTTTCTTT
CASSSGTGVMNTEAFF
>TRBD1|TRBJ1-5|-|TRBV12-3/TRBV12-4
TGTGCCAGCAGTCCCCTAGACAGGGGAGGCAATCAGCCCCAGCATTTT
CASSPLDRGGNQPQHF
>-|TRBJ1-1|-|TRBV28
TGTGCCAGCAGTGGGGAGCTGATGGCTTTCTTT
CASSGELMAFF
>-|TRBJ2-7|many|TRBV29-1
TGCAGCGTTGAGATGCAGGAGGGATCCTACGAGCAGTACTTC
CSVEMQEGSYEQYF
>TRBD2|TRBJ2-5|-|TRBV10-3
TGTGCCATCAGTGATCTAGCGGGGTCACAGACCCAGTACTTC
CAISDLAGSQTQYF
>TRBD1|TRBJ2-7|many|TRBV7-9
TGTGCCACAGGGGACAGGAGCTCCTACGAGCAGTACTTC
CATGDRSSYEQYF
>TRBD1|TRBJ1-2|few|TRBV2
TGTGCCAGCAGAACCGGGACAGAAAACTATGGCTACACCTTC
CASRTGTENYGYTF
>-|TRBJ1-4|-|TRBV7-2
TGTGCCAGCAGCTTAGTGAAGACCGGGATGGGGGAAAAACTGTTTTTT
CASSLVKTGMGEKLFF
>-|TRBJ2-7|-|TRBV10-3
TGTGCCATCAGAGGGAGCAATGAGCAGTACTTC
CAIRGSNEQYF
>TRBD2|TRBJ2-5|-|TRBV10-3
TGTGCCAGCAGTTACAAGGGTAGCGGGGATCAAGAGACCCAGTACTTC
CASSYKGSGDQETQYF